This section outlines one TCR beta chain sequence together with its context. Which antigen it targets is not known. Base-call qualities are not available, and no considerably larger clone is one nucleotide away. Taken from the germline V gene, the CDR1 and CDR2 loops are MGHDK and SYGVNS. The cysteine opens and the phenylalanine closes a CDR3 of 14 amino acids. This entry keeps only the CDR3 DNA: 42 bases, framed from base 1. Germline trimming amounts to 5 bases on V and 5 bases on J, with 6 as the count of junction bases outside the gene matches. The data were obtained in a study of T cell repertoires in cytomegalovirus infection (dated by TCRdb to 2018 to 2020). Regarding the research as a whole: Recently identified HLA-C-restricted CMV epitopes, whose presentation resists viral immunomodulation, were targeted by peptide stimulations together with well-studied HLA-B-restricted epitopes. Donor HLA type was relevant to the analysis, because carriage of CMV infection together with the matching HLA type was indicated by public TCR beta signatures. Results the study describes overall, beyond this receptor: In the ex vivo response, HLA-C-restricted CMV-specific TCR beta clonotypes were dominant, and in two of eight donors the single most frequent clonotype came from this HLA-C-restricted group. In both this cohort and an independent cohort of some 350 donors, the cumulative frequency of public TCR beta family members distinguished carriers of CMV infection plus the relevant HLA type.

The treatment or condition label corresponds to: in vitro stimulation with specific CMV peptide epitopes to enrich CMV-specific T cells. Reads for this sample came from an Illumina HiSeq 1500. TCRdb trimmed the raw reads at Q25, called clones with MiXCR and kept productive beta chains. CDR3 protein duplicates are merged, each entry listing the most common genes and DNA. Recorded for this sample are roughly 500,000 distinct CDR3 sequences; approximately 42% of them occurred a single time. The ten largest clones take up 43% of the sample. The rearrangement combines TRBV25-1 with TRBJ2-5, with TRBD2 matching 9 junction bases. This TCR was recovered from a human donor in good health (CMV status not recorded). Some clones in this sample may be carry-over from other donors' samples. This specimen was cultured PBMCs, taken from culture after CMV antigen stimulation. This receptor carries the CDR3 CASSRRGGGETQYF. Read as DNA, the sequence is TGTGCCAGCAGTAGGCGGGGGGGCGGGGAGACCCAGTACTTC.